Included here is one T cell receptor beta chain sequence, with context. The data originate from a study of T cells after yellow fever vaccination. Across the whole study: Any fraction with a low cell number was prepared using SMART-Seq v4 Ultra Low Input.

MiXCR, run by TCRdb on the 5' RACE reads, gives a single entry per CDR3 protein. This table holds hundreds of thousands of distinct CDR3 sequences, under 20% found once. CDR1 is SEHNR and CDR2 is FQNEAQ in the germline V gene (reference sequence). Trimming at V came to 7 bases and at J to 4 bases, leaving 4 bases not matched to a gene. The CDR3 is 13 amino acids. The chain couples TRBV7-9 to TRBJ1-1, with 9 bases identical to TRBD1. The TCR was taken from a man younger than 35 who received the YFV17D yellow fever vaccine. Here the sequenced sample was PBMCs, taken before the yellow fever booster vaccination. Written as DNA, the CDR3 is TGTGCCAGCAAGCCGGGACAGGGCACTGAAGCTTTCTTT. Protein: CASKPGQGTEAFF.